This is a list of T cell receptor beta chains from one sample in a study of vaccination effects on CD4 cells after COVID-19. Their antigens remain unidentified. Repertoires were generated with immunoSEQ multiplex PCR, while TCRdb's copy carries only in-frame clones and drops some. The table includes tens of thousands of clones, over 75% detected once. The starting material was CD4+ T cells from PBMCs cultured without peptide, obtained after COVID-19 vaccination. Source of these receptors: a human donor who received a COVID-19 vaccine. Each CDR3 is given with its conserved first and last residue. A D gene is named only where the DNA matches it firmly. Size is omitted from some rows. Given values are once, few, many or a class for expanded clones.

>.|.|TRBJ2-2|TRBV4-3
TGCGCCAGCAGCCAAGATAGGGGGGTCGGGGAGCTGTTTTTT
CASSQDRGVGELFF
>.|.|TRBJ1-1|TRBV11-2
TGTGCCAGCAGCTTAGATAGGTTTGTTGAAGCTTTCTTT
CASSLDRFVEAFF
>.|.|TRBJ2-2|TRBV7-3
TGTGCCAGCAGCTTAAACGGTATCACCGGGGAGCTGTTTTTT
CASSLNGITGELFF
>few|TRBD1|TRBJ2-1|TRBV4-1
TGCGCCAGCAGCCAAGCGGGGATGGGACAGGGGGTACATGAGCAGTTCTTC
CASSQAGMGQGVHEQFF
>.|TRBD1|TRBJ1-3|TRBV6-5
TGTGCCAGCAGCCGTCGGACAGGGACTGGAAACACCATATATTTT
CASSRRTGTGNTIYF
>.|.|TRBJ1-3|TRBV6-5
TGTGCCAGCAGTAGACAGCTCGGAAACACCATATATTTT
CASSRQLGNTIYF
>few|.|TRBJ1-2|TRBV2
TGTGCCAGTACCCGGGAGAACTATGGCTACACCTTC
CASTRENYGYTF
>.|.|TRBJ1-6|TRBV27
TGTGCCAGCAGCCTCTATAATTCACCCCTCCACTTT
CASSLYNSPLHF
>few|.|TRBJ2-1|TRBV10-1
TGCGCCAGCAGTGCGTCCGGGCCGTACAATGAGCAGTTCTTC
CASSASGPYNEQFF
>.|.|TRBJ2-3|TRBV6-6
TGTGCCAGCAACCACGGTTACAAGGCGGCAGATACGCAGTATTTT
CASNHGYKAADTQYF
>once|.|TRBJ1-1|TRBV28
TGTGCCAGCAGTCCCTGGGGGGTAACGGGAAACACTGAAGCTTTCTTT
CASSPWGVTGNTEAFF
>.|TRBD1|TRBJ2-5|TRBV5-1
TGCGCCAGCAGGTCGTCCGGACAGGCACAAGAGACCCAGTACTTC
CASRSSGQAQETQYF
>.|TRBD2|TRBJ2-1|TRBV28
TGTGCCAGCAGTTCCCTCGGGAGGGGGAGTAACAATGAGCAGTTCTTC
CASSSLGRGSNNEQFF
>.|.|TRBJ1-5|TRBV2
TGTGCCAGCAGTGGACGGAGCGATCAGCCCCAGCATTTT
CASSGRSDQPQHF
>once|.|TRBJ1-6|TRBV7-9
TGTGCCAGCAGCCTCGACAGCAATAATTCACCCCTCCACTTT
CASSLDSNNSPLHF
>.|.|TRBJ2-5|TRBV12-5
TGTGCTAGTGGTGGCTATACAGGGAGTCCCCAGTACTTC
CASGGYTGSPQYF
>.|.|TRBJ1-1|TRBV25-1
TGTGCCAGCAGTGAATCGGGTAGCAGGGGTAGTTACACTGAAGCTTTCTTT
CASSESGSRGSYTEAFF
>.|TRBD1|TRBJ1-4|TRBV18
TGTGCCAGCTCACACTTGACAGGGGCAAATACGGAGGAAAAACTGTTTTTT
CASSHLTGANTEEKLFF
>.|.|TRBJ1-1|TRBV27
TGTGCCAGCAGACCGAATTATGAACGGCTGTTCACTGAAGCTTTCTTT
CASRPNYERLFTEAFF
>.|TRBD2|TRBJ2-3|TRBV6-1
TGTGCCAGCAGTGCACAAATAAGCGGGGCGAACCCTATCGCAGATACGCAGTATTTT
CASSAQISGANPIADTQYF
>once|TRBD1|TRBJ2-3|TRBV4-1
TGCGCCAGCCACAGGGGGCTAGGGGCAGATACGCAGTATTTT
CASHRGLGADTQYF
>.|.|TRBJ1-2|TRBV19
TGTGCCAGTAGTCCCGGGGGGGTGAACTATGGCTACACCTTC
CASSPGGVNYGYTF